Described below is a single T cell receptor (beta chain) sequence and its context. The V segment lost 4 bases and the J segment 3 bases; nucleotides outside the gene matches: 5. Germline CDR1 is SGHNT and CDR2 is YYREEE (reference sequence). The CDR3 totals 16 residues. The entry originates in a study of cytomegalovirus exposure and HLA in healthy donors. About the study: Earlier sequencing of about 179 million T cells yielded fewer than 140 million unique TCR beta sequences.

PCR involved 60 Vbeta and 13 Jbeta primers. The method was immunoSEQ multiplex PCR; TCRdb's version includes in-frame clones alone and lacks a portion of them. Of under 200,000 clones detected, roughly 84% appear once; the ten largest clones hold over 2%. This TCR was recovered from a man aged 30 to 45 in good health and CMV-seropositive. The sequenced sample was PBMCs. The chain combines TRBV5-4 with TRBJ2-3; 13 bases map to TRBD2. The CDR3 reads CASSGLAGVSTDTQYF. CDR3 DNA sequence: TGTGCCAGCAGCGGACTAGCGGGAGTTAGTACAGATACGCAGTATTTT.